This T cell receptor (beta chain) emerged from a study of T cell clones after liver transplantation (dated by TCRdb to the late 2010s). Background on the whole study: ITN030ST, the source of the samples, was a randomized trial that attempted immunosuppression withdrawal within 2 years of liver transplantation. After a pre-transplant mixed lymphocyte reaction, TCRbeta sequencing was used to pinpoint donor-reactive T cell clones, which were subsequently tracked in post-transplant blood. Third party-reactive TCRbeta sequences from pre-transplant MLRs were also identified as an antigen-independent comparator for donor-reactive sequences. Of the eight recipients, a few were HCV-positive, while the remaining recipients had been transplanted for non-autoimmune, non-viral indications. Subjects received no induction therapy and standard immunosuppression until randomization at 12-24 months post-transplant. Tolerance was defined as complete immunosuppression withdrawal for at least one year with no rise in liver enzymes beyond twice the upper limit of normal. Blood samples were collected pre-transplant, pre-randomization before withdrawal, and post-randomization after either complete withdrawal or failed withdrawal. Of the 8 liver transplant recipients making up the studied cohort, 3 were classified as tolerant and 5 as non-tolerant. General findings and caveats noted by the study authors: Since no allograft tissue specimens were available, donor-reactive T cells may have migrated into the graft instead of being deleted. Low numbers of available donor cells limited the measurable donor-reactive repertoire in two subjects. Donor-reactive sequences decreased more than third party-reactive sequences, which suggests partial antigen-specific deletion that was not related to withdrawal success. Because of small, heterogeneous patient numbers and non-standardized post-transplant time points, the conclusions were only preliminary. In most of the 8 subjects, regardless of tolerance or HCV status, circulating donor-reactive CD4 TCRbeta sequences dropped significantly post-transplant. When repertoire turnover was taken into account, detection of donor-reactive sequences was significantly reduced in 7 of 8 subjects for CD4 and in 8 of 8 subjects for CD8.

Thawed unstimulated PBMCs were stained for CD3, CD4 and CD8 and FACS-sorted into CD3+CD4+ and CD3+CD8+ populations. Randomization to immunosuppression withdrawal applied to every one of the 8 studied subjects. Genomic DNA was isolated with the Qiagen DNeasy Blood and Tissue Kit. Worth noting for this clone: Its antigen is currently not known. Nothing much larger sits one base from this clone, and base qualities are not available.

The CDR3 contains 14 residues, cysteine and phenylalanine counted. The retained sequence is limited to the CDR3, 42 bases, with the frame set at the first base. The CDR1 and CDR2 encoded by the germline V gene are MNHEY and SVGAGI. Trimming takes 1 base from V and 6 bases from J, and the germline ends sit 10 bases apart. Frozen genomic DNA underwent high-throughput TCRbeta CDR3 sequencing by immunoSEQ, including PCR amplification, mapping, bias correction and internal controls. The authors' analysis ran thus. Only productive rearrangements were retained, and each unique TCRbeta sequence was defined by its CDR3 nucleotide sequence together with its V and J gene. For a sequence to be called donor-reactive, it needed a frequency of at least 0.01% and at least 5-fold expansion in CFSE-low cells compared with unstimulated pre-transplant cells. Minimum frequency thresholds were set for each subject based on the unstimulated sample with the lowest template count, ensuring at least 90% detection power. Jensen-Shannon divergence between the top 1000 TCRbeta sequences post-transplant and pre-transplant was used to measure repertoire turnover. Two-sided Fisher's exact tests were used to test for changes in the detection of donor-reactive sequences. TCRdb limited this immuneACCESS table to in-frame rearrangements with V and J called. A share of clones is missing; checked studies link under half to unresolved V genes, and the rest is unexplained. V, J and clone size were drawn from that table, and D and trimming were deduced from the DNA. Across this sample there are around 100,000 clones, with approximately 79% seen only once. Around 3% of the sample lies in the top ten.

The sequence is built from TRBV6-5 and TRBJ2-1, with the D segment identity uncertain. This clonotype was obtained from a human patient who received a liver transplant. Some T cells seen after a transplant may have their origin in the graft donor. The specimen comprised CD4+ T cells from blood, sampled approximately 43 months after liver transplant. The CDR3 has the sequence CASSYYGKSNEQFF. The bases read TGTGCCAGCAGTTACTATGGGAAGAGCAATGAGCAGTTCTTC.